One and the same sample provided the 8 T cell receptor beta chains below, sequenced in a study of metastatic and nonmetastatic thyroid tumors (dated by TCRdb to the early 2020s). None of the patients had been given any treatment before thyroid surgery. Libraries came from PCR. Sequencing used an Illumina HiSeq 4000. Through fastp at Q25 and MiXCR, TCRdb rebuilt clones from the public reads, retaining in-frame beta chains. The sample table shows some 13,000 clones, and approximately 12% are seen once. Roughly 15% of the sample comes from the top ten. Specimen: blood. The receptors originated from a female donor with papillary thyroid cancer or a benign thyroid nodule (not recorded which). Some clones in this sample may be carry-over from other donors' samples.

By proportion, this clone is medium-sized. The chain recombines TRBV12-3 or TRBV12-4 with TRBJ2-1, with no clear D. This CDR3 has 12 amino acids. Trimming left V 4 bases short and J 7 bases short, with 8 bases between. The DNA of the CDR3 is TGTGCCAGCAGTTATATTGGAAATGAGCAGTTCTTC. Translating it yields CASSYIGNEQFF.

This clone has ten or more counts. The chain employs TRBV7-8 and TRBJ1-5; the D gene is possibly TRBD1 (5 bases). The CDR3 has 17 residues. V gave up 1 base and J gave up 0 bases, with 13 bases separating them. Germline V gene lookup returns CDR1 SGHVS and CDR2 FQNEAQ. The CDR3 region has the DNA TGTGCCAGCAGCTTAGGGCAGGGAGCATATAGCAATCAGCCCCAGCATTTT. Encoded protein: CASSLGQGAYSNQPQHF.

This clone was recorded at least ten times. Here the CDR3 DNA reads TGCGCCAGCAGCCAAGATGGGCAGGGCGGCAGGGAGGGCACCGGGGAGCTGTTTTTT. Translating it yields CASSQDGQGGREGTGELFF. The chain joins TRBV4-1 to TRBJ2-2; 7 nucleotides line up with TRBD2. V was pared by 0 bases and J by 4 bases, with 14 bases of the junction left unmatched. The CDR3 contains 19 residues. Germline V gene lookup returns CDR1 MGHRA and CDR2 YSYEKL.

This clone was observed at least ten times. The chain couples TRBV9 to TRBJ2-3; 9 nucleotides line up with TRBD2. The germline V gene has CDR1 SGDLS and CDR2 YYNGEE. CDR3 length: 16 amino acids. V shed 4 bases and J 6 bases; nucleotides not matched to a gene: 12. CDR3 in amino acids: CASSPSGSGGGDTQYF. The CDR3 region has the DNA TGTGCCAGCAGCCCCTCAGGTAGCGGGGGAGGTGATACGCAGTATTTT.

This clone was picked up many times. The rearrangement uses TRBV9 and TRBJ2-3; D unresolved. The CDR3 extends over 14 amino acids. With 4 bases removed from V and 2 bases from J, the gap between germline ends came to 11 bases. Looked up from germline, CDR1 is SGDLS and CDR2 is YYNGEE. The CDR3 here is CASSPLVSTDTQYF. CDR3 DNA: TGTGCCAGCAGCCCTCTTGTTTCCACAGATACGCAGTATTTT.

To note about this clone: A junction end diverges from the germline sequence, so it may reflect a read error. V usage is TRBV6-2 or TRBV6-3 and J usage is TRBJ2-5; D uncertain. This CDR3 has 13 residues. The germline V gene encodes CDR1 MNHEY and CDR2 SVGEGT. CDR3 coding DNA: TGTGCCAGCATTTTAGACGAACAAGATACCCAGTACTTC. Translating gives CASILDEQDTQYF.

By sample fraction, this clone is medium-sized (0.01 to 0.1%). This sequence joins TRBV6-1 and TRBJ2-7, with D unclear. The length of the CDR3 is 12 residues. Germline loops: CDR1 MNHNS, CDR2 SASEGT. V lost 2 bases to trimming and J lost 9 bases, with 11 bases between them. The CDR3 nucleotides read TGTGCCAGCAGTGAATTCAGCCCCGGGCAGTACTTC. It codes for CASSEFSPGQYF.

This clone was counted between two and nine times. A much bigger clone sits one base away, suggesting this may be a read error. The chain carries TRBV18 and TRBJ1-1; D uncertain. This CDR3 contains 13 residues. Per germline, CDR1 KGHSH and CDR2 LQKENI. CDR3 in amino acids: CAGSPLQDGEAFF. DNA for the CDR3: TGTGCCGGCTCACCACTGCAGGACGGTGAAGCTTTCTTT.